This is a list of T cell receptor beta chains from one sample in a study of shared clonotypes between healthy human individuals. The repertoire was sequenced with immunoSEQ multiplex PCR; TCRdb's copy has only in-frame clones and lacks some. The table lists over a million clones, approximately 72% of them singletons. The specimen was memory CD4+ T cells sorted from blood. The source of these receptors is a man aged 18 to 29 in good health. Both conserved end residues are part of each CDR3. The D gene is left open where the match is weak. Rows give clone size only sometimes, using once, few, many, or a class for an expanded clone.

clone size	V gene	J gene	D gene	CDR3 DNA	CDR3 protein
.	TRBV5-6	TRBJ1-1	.	TGTGCCAGCAGCTTGGGACCGACAAGCGCTGAAGCTTTCTTT	CASSLGPTSAEAFF
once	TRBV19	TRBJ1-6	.	TGTGCCAGCCGTGAGGGCAGCTCCTATAATTCACCCCTCCACTTT	CASREGSSYNSPLHF
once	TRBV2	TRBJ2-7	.	TGTGCCAGCAGTGAATTGGGGGACCCCGGCTTC	CASSELGDPGF
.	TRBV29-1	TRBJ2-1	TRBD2	TGCAGCGTTCGGGAGGGCCCCTACAATGAGCAGTTCTTC	CSVREGPYNEQFF
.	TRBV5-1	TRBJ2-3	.	TGCGCCAGCAGCTCTGCCGGGACTGGCACAGATACGCAGTATTTT	CASSSAGTGTDTQYF
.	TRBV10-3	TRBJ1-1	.	TGTGCCATCAGTGAGGGACAGCCCCCGGAAGCTTTCTTT	CAISEGQPPEAFF
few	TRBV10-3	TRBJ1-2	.	TGTGCCATCAGTGGAGGGACGGCTAACTATGGCTACACCTTC	CAISGGTANYGYTF
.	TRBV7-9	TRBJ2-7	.	TGTGCCATCTCCAAGGTGGGGGACCACGAGCAGTACTTC	CAISKVGDHEQYF
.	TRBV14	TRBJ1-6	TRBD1	TGTGCCAGCAGCCAGAGACAGGGGTGGAATTCACCCCTCCACTTT	CASSQRQGWNSPLHF
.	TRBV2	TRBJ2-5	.	TGTGCCAGCAGCGCTCTCGACTGGTACCAAGAGACCCAGTACTTC	CASSALDWYQETQYF
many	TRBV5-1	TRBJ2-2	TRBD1	TGCGCCAGCAGCATCGACAGGGGAGGCACCGGGGAGCTGTTTTTT	CASSIDRGGTGELFF
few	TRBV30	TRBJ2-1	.	TGTGCCTGGAGTCCCATGGGCCTACGATACAATGAGCAGTTCTTC	CAWSPMGLRYNEQFF
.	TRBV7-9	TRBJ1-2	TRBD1	TGTGCCAGCAGCCCCTGGAGATTCGGACAGGAACATGGCTACACCTTC	CASSPWRFGQEHGYTF
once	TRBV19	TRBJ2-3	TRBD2	TGTGCCAGTAGGTCGGTAGCGGGAGTAAGTGGAACAGATACGCAGTATTTT	CASRSVAGVSGTDTQYF
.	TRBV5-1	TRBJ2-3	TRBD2	TGCGCCAGCAGCTCAAAAGCGGGGCCCACAGATACGCAGTATTTT	CASSSKAGPTDTQYF
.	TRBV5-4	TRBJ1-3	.	TGTGCCAGCAGCTTGGGGGACACAGGAAACACCATATATTTT	CASSLGDTGNTIYF
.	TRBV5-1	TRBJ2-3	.	TGCGCCAGCAGCTGGGGGAAGCCCACAGATACGCAGTATTTT	CASSWGKPTDTQYF
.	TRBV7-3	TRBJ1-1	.	TGTGCCAGCAGCTCCAGGTTGAACACTGAAGCTTTCTTT	CASSSRLNTEAFF
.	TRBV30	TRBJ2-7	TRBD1	TGTGCCTGGAGTGAGGGGGCGGTTGGGTTGTACTTC	CAWSEGAVGLYF
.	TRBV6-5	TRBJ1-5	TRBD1	TGTGCCAGCAGACGGGACAGGGACCAGCCCCAGCATTTT	CASRRDRDQPQHF
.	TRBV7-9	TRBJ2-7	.	TGTGCCAGCAGCGCCGACACGTCCTACGAGCAGTACTTC	CASSADTSYEQYF
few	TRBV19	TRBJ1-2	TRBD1	TGTGCCAGTAGTCACTCCGGGACAGGGGAACGTGGCTACACCTTC	CASSHSGTGERGYTF
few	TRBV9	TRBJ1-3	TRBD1	TGTGCCAGCAGCCCCCAGACAGGGTCTGGAAACACCATATATTTT	CASSPQTGSGNTIYF
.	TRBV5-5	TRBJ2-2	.	TGTGCCAGCAGCTTGAGTGGGGGCGGGGAGCTGTTTTTT	CASSLSGGGELFF
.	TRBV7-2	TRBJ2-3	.	TGTGCCAGCAGCTTCGACTTAGATACGCAGTATTTT	CASSFDLDTQYF
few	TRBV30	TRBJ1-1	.	TGTGCCTGCCAAGTAGTGCCCCTCGCTCCTTTCTTT	CACQVVPLAPFF
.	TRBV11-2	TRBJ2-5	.	TGTGCCAGCAGCTGGGGGACTCAGCCAGGGGAGACCCAGTACTTC	CASSWGTQPGETQYF